This passage covers 18 T cell receptor beta chains from one sample sequenced in a study of tumor-infiltrating lymphocytes in primary liver carcinoma. Blood RNA originated from unsorted whole blood, with germline DNA additionally extracted. TCR beta cDNA was reverse-transcribed from about 0.45 ug of total RNA. The reaction used a constant-region primer and ProtoScript II reverse transcriptase. TCR beta libraries came from three nested multiplex PCR rounds using slightly modified ARM-PCR. The study ran its first two PCR rounds for roughly 11 cycles each, using TRBV1-TRBV30 forward primers and a C-beta reverse primer. From the multiplex PCR reads, TCRdb called clonotypes with MiXCR, one entry per CDR3 protein. The table has over 250,000 distinct CDR3 sequences, around 50% seen once. Sequencing was carried out using peripheral blood. The receptors were sampled from a woman under 40 with primary liver carcinoma and hepatitis B virus infection.

As concerns this clonotype: A clone one base away is much larger, so this may be a read error. This chain uses TRBV6-5 with TRBJ2-7; TRBD1 or TRBD2 may be the D gene (5 bases each). The CDR3 is 11 amino acids. Germline V CDR1 and CDR2: MNHEY, SVGAGI. The CDR3 DNA sequence: TGTGCCAGTGGGGATCGGGACGAGCACTACTTC. The encoded protein is CASGDRDEHYF.

Worth noting for this clonotype: A much more abundant neighbour one base away suggests this may be a read error. This chain connects TRBV6-1 to TRBJ2-7, with D perhaps TRBD1 (5 bases). Looked up from germline, CDR1 is MNHNS and CDR2 is SASEGT. Trimming stripped 6 bases from V and 1 base from J, with 16 bases between. The CDR3 spans 15 residues. CDR3 in DNA: TGTGCCAGCAGAGCGCCAGGGTTCTTATCCTACGAGCAGTACTTC. As protein: CASRAPGFLSYEQYF.

This clonotype was found many times. The gene calls are TRBV6-5 and TRBJ2-7, with D hard to call. The V end was cut by 7 bases, the J end by 2 bases, with 12 bases between. The CDR3 has 13 amino acids. In germline, CDR1 is MNHEY, CDR2 SVGAGI. The DNA for the CDR3 is TGTGCCAGCACCCACCCCGTCACCTACGAGCAGTACTTC. It translates to CASTHPVTYEQYF.

The table lists this clonotype with a count of one. A read error may produce the germline difference seen at one junction end. The rearrangement joins TRBV6-6 to TRBJ2-7; TRBD2 matches 12 bases. The germline V gene encodes CDR1 MNHNY and CDR2 SVGAGI (reference sequence). The CDR3 is 19 amino acids. The CDR3 DNA reads TGTGCCAGCAATTACTCGGGGCTAGCGGGAGGGTTTAACTCCTACGAGCAGTACTTC. This sequence encodes CASNYSGLAGGFNSYEQYF.

Of note for this clonotype: A much larger clonotype is one base distant, so this may be a read error. The CDR3 DNA follows: TGTGCCAGCAGCCAGAGGGGGGTCAGGGGACTAGCGGGAACCTACGAGCAGTACTTC. Encoded protein: CASSQRGVRGLAGTYEQYF. The chain joins TRBV4-2 to TRBJ2-7, with 13 bases identical to TRBD2. V shed 3 bases, J shed 2 bases, and the junction held 13 bases outside the gene matches. The CDR3 totals 19 residues. Germline values: CDR1 LGHNA, CDR2 YNFKEQ.

The chain joins TRBV11-2 to TRBJ2-1; 10 positions match TRBD2. Germline loops: CDR1 SGHAT, CDR2 FQNNGV. V lost 4 bases to trimming and J lost 9 bases; unmatched junction nucleotides: 3. CDR3 size: 13 residues. CDR3 nucleotides: TGTGCCAGCAGCTGGACTAGCGGACTTGAGCAGTTCTTC. This encodes CASSWTSGLEQFF.

V usage is TRBV4-2 and J usage is TRBJ1-3; D possibly corresponds to TRBD1 (5 bases). CDR3 length equals 16 residues. Trimming took off 1 base at V and 4 bases at J, with 14 bases between the two ends. The germline V gene has CDR1 LGHNA and CDR2 YNFKEQ. The CDR3 sequence is CASSQGARTLGNTIYF. In DNA form, the CDR3 reads TGTGCCAGCAGCCAAGGAGCCAGGACACTCGGAAACACCATATATTTT.

Worth noting for this clonotype: An end of the junction differs from the germline gene, which may be a read error. V usage is TRBV4-3 and J usage is TRBJ1-2; D is ambiguous. CDR3 size: 14 residues. Germline V CDR1 and CDR2: LGHNA, YSLEER. CDR3 sequence reads: CDNSAELEIYGYTF. CDR3 DNA: TGCGACAACAGCGCTGAGTTGGAGATCTATGGCTACACATTC.

A note on this clonotype: Germline and junction disagree at one end, which may indicate a read error. The chain is built from TRBV5-6 and TRBJ2-2, with D perhaps being TRBD1 or TRBD2 (5 bases each). The CDR3 is made up of 17 amino acids. Germline V gives CDR1 SGHDT, CDR2 YYEEEE. The CDR3 is CASSLSLGRANTGELFF. CDR3 sequence (DNA): TGTGCCAGTAGCTTGAGCTTGGGACGGGCGAACACCGGGGAGCTGTTTTTT. The full variable domain, with the rest looked up from reference TRBV5-6 and TRBJ2-2, is DAGVTQSPTHLIKTRGQQVTLRCSPKSGHDTVSWYQQALGQGPQFIFQYYEEEERQRGNFPDRFSGHQFPNYSSELNVNALLLGDSALYLCASSLSLGRANTGELFFGEGSRLTVL.

The chain joins TRBV5-6 to TRBJ2-1; 9 nucleotides match TRBD2. V was pared by 4 bases and J by 7 bases, with 9 bases of the junction left unmatched. Germline V gene sequence: CDR1 SGHDT, CDR2 YYEEEE. The CDR3 covers 15 residues. CDR3 loop: CASSAGGGADNEQFF. The CDR3 DNA follows: TGTGCCAGCAGCGCTGGCGGGGGGGCGGATAATGAGCAGTTCTTC.

The rearrangement links TRBV7-8 to TRBJ2-7; possible D gene TRBD1, 6 bases. Germline V lookup: CDR1 SGHVS, CDR2 FQNEAQ. V was clipped by 9 bases and J by 1 base, with 16 bases between them. The CDR3 extends over 14 amino acids. The CDR3 region is CARSLRQESYEQYF. The CDR3, as DNA: TGTGCCAGGAGCCTAAGACAGGAATCCTACGAGCAGTACTTC.

Only one count was recorded for this clonotype. Given a much more abundant clone one base away, this may be a read error. The chain employs TRBV6-5 and TRBJ1-5, with TRBD1 matching 8 bases. The CDR3 sequence is 14 residues long. The V gene's germline CDR1 is MNHEY and CDR2 SVGAGI. The CDR3: CASSQGQGNQSQHF. Here the CDR3 DNA reads TGTGCCAGCAGTCAAGGACAGGGAAATCAGTCCCAGCATTTT.

In regard to this clonotype: The junction does not match germline at one end; this may be a read error. This rearrangement joins TRBV5-5 to TRBJ1-6, with D uncertain. Germline V lookup: CDR1 SGHKS, CDR2 YYEKEE (reference sequence). This CDR3 is 16 amino acids long. The CDR3 DNA sequence: TGTACCAGCAGCTTGGTCGGGGTCCCATATAATTCACCCCTCCACTTT. Its protein is CTSSLVGVPYNSPLHF. Combining the CDR3 with reference TRBV5-5 and TRBJ1-6 gives the whole variable domain DAGVTQSPTHLIKTRGQQVTLRCSPISGHKSVSWYQQVLGQGPQFIFQYYEKEERGRGNFPDRFSARQFPNYSSELNVNALLLGDSALYLCTSSLVGVPYNSPLHFGNGTRLTVT.

About this clonotype: This sequence may be a read error, since a much larger clone differs from it by one base. The rearrangement uses TRBV6-6 and TRBJ2-7, with D unresolved. The ends were cut back, 6 bases at V and 0 bases at J, with 9 bases in the middle. Germline assignment: CDR1 MNHNY and CDR2 SVGAGI (reference sequence). The CDR3 loop spans 13 amino acids. In DNA, the CDR3 is TGTGCCAGCAGATACGCCACCTCCTACGAGCAGTACTTC. Translation: CASRYATSYEQYF.

With respect to this clonotype: No conserved phenylalanine or tryptophan is present at the end of the CDR3, so a read error is the likely explanation. The chain has TRBV5-4 and TRBJ2-3, with D possibly matching TRBD1 (5 bases). This CDR3 region has 13 residues. CDR1 is SGHNT, CDR2 YYREEE, per germline (reference sequence). The CDR3 sequence is CASGLQGPDTQYL. As DNA, the CDR3 is TGTGCCAGCGGCTTGCAGGGCCCAGATACGCAGTATCTT.

With respect to this clonotype: At one boundary the junction diverges from the germline segment, which might be a read error. The CDR3 reads CASNQDSRQAKNIQYF. CDR3 bases: TGTGCCAGCAACCAAGATTCCCGCCAAGCCAAAAACATTCAGTACTTC. This chain links TRBV14 with TRBJ2-4; D is uncertain. Germline V gene sequence: CDR1 SGHDN, CDR2 FVKESK. This CDR3 is 16 amino acids long.

About this clonotype itself: Germline and junction disagree at one end, which may indicate a read error. V gene TRBV5-1 combines with J gene TRBJ2-3; 13 bases are shared with TRBD2. This CDR3 is built from 17 residues. Per germline, CDR1 SGHRS and CDR2 YFSETQ. The CDR3 loop reads CTSSAGLAGKGGDTQYF. In DNA form, the CDR3 reads TGCACCAGCAGCGCGGGACTAGCGGGAAAGGGCGGAGATACGCAGTATTTT.

This clonotype has only a few counts. The chain links TRBV12-3 or TRBV12-4 to TRBJ2-5; no firm D call. The length of the CDR3 is 13 residues. Trimming cost V 8 bases and J 0 bases, with 10 bases left between them. The CDR3 spells CASADGNQETQYF. CDR3 nucleotide sequence: TGTGCCAGCGCGGACGGAAACCAAGAGACCCAGTACTTC.